The text below deals with one TCR beta chain. The CDR3 runs 14 residues. Trimming took off 5 bases at V and 7 bases at J, with 16 bases between the two ends. Germline V lookup: CDR1 SGHTA, CDR2 FQGNSA. Next came a second PCR, run for roughly 6 to 11 cycles, which used a sample-barcoded 5' primer along with a J-beta primer mix. TCRdb fed the 5' RACE reads into MiXCR, producing one record per CDR3 protein. The sample has hundreds of thousands of distinct CDR3 sequences, approximately 48% seen once. The sample belongs to a study of blood T cells in healthy people across ages. This sequence was found in a man aged 55 to 70 in good health. Material for sequencing was blood. J is TRBJ2-3 and V is TRBV7-2; D is perhaps TRBD2 (5 bases). This chain's CDR3 is CASSHVGSGNTQYF. CDR3 nucleotides: TGTGCCAGCAGCCACGTCGGTTCGGGGAATACGCAGTATTTT.